This T cell receptor (beta chain) originates from a study of shared clonotypes between healthy human individuals. In the study overall: The donor pool was made up of a couple of women and a few men aged 18 to 49. Each donor contributed plates that comprised three CD4 naive, three CD4 memory, two CD8 naive and one CD8 memory.

Original methodology: ImmunoSEQ junction-only sequences lacked quality scores, so their filtering differed. The table came from immunoSEQ multiplex PCR; TCRdb's copy has only in-frame clones and leaves some out. That table gives V, J and clone size, and the DNA gave D and trimming. The profile shows hundreds of thousands of clones, around 72% of them singletons. Germline CDR1 SGHTA, CDR2 FQGTGA. The CDR3 contains 15 residues. V shed 5 bases, J shed 4 bases, and the junction held 4 bases outside the gene matches. This chain connects TRBV7-3 to TRBJ2-1, with TRBD2 matching 11 bases. Input material: memory CD4+ T cells sorted from blood. Subset defined: CD45RA-negative fraction. This clonotype was obtained from a woman in her 30s in good health. CDR3 amino acids: CASSQVAGGYNEQFF. Here the CDR3 DNA reads TGTGCCAGCAGCCAAGTAGCGGGAGGGTACAATGAGCAGTTCTTC.